This passage covers 3 T cell receptor beta chains from one sample sequenced in a study of blood T cell repertoires in COVID-19. Data came from immunoSEQ multiplex PCR; TCRdb stores just in-frame clones and leaves some out. The table has some 230,000 clones, roughly nine tenths seen once. What was sequenced was PBMCs or T cells enriched from blood (not recorded which). These receptors were collected from a woman aged 18 to 35 in a cohort exposed to, infected with or recovered from COVID-19 (not recorded which).

Worth noting for this clone: This CDR3 fails to terminate in the conserved phenylalanine or tryptophan, so it likely reflects a read error. The limits of the CDR3 on the DNA are not certain, so only TCRdb's listed CDR3 is given. V gene TRBV15 combines with J gene TRBJ2-7; TRBD2 is the table's D call, not checked against the DNA. The germline CDR1 and CDR2 sequences are LNHNV and YYDKDF (reference sequence). The CDR3 is 8 amino acids in total, end residues counted. CDR3 region: CATSIKRP.

This clone appeared a single time. The chain couples TRBV11-2 to TRBJ2-3; 7 nucleotides align to TRBD2. The germline V gene encodes CDR1 SGHAT and CDR2 FQNNGV. CDR3 size: 16 residues. The V segment lost 5 bases and the J segment 2 bases; nucleotides outside the gene matches: 10. CDR3 sequence: CASSRHASGNTDTQYF. The CDR3 bases are TGTGCCAGCAGCCGTCACGCTAGCGGAAACACAGATACGCAGTATTTT.

V is TRBV9 and J is TRBJ2-1, with TRBD2 as a possible D gene (5 bases). The CDR3 runs 12 residues. CDR1 and CDR2 from the germline V gene are SGDLS and YYNGEE. The V and J ends lost 3 bases and 8 bases respectively, with 9 bases between them. In DNA form, the CDR3 reads TGTGCCAGCAGCGGTGACGGGGATGAGCAGTTCTTC. Protein sequence: CASSGDGDEQFF.